This TCR beta chain is drawn from a study of technical replicates of blood from a few donors. The table came from immunoSEQ multiplex PCR; TCRdb's copy has only in-frame clones and leaves some out. The top ten clones hold 4.5% to 5% of a sample with tens of thousands of clones, 85% to 95% of them seen once. Germline V gene sequence: CDR1 SGHVS, CDR2 FNYEAQ. Trimming pared 2 bases from V and 3 bases from J, leaving 7 bases between. The CDR3 runs 13 residues. J is TRBJ1-1 and V is TRBV7-6; the D is unclear. This TCR derives from a human donor in good health. Some clones in this sample may be carry-over from other donors' samples. The sequenced sample consisted of PBMCs. For the CDR3, the DNA is TGTGCCAGCAGCTTACGGGTTGACACTGAAGCTTTCTTT. Translated: CASSLRVDTEAFF.